The T cell receptor (beta chain) under discussion was sequenced for a study of blood T cell repertoires in COVID-19. The CDR3 loop spans 13 amino acids. V lost 4 bases, J lost 4 bases, and 10 bases lay in between. Germline CDR1 reads SGHNT; CDR2 reads YYREEE (reference sequence). Assay: immunoSEQ multiplex PCR; the TCRdb copy retains only in-frame clones and omits some. The sample holds about 69,000 clones; under 85% are singletons and the top ten take roughly 13%. The sequence came from a man aged 45-65 years with COVID-19, enrolled during active disease. Sequencing used peripheral blood. The chain carries TRBV5-4 and TRBJ2-3, with D possibly TRBD2 on 5 matching bases. The CDR3 DNA reads TGTGCCAGCAGCCTCCCACTAGCAGATACGCAGTATTTT. This gives the protein CASSLPLADTQYF.